The sequence of this T cell receptor beta chain was determined in a study of T cells in Graves' hyperthyroidism and ophthalmopathy. Study at large: Peripheral blood collection took place at initial diagnosis, before any treatment.

Study-wide results and caveats: Model output signaled ophthalmopathy a median approximately 6.2 months ahead of onset.

Amplification yielded TCR beta CDR3 regions, with RNA transcripts as the source. The HTBI primer set served for first-round RT-PCR of the TCR CDR3. TCRdb reprocessed the multiplex PCR reads with MiXCR, giving one entry per CDR3 protein. Here the sample spans approximately 740,000 distinct CDR3 sequences, less than 15% being singletons. Germline values: CDR1 DFQATT, CDR2 SNEGSKA (reference sequence). The CDR3 has 15 residues. Between the trimmed V and J ends, which lost 6 bases and 2 bases, there was a span of 18 bases. This clonotype was picked up many times. Its antigen is not identified. This chain connects TRBV20-1 to TRBJ2-3; D tentatively reads TRBD1 or TRBD2 (5 bases each). The sample consisted of blood. The source of this sequence is a woman under 30 with Graves' hyperthyroidism. The CDR3 region is CSAPHGGYSTDTQYF. The CDR3 coding sequence is TGCAGTGCCCCGCATGGGGGTTATTCCACAGATACGCAGTATTTT.